The 5 T cell receptor beta chains below come from one sample, sequenced in a study of blood T cell repertoires in COVID-19. Measured with immunoSEQ multiplex PCR; TCRdb has only the in-frame clones, and not every one. The table shows 450,000 or so clones, with about 90% occurring only once. Sample: PBMCs or T cells enriched from blood (not recorded which). The receptors originated from a man between 18 and 29 years old who had recovered from COVID-19.

The J gene is TRBJ1-1, the V gene TRBV9, with 7 bases aligning to TRBD1. V was clipped by 0 bases and J by 6 bases; unmatched bases: 14. CDR3 length: 17 residues. The germline V gene encodes CDR1 SGDLS and CDR2 YYNGEE. The CDR3 coding sequence is TGTGCCAGCAGCGTAGGGCCCGCGGGGAGACAGGGCGCTGAAGCTTTCTTT. Its protein is CASSVGPAGRQGAEAFF.

V usage is TRBV27 and J usage is TRBJ2-7; weak D call: TRBD2 (6 bases). Germline CDR1 MNHEY, CDR2 SMNVEV (reference sequence). This CDR3 is 16 amino acids long. V gave up 5 bases and J gave up 2 bases, with 19 bases separating them. The CDR3 region has the DNA TGTGCCAGCAGTAAGGGAGCGGGCCAAACCACCTACGAGCAGTACTTC. Translating gives CASSKGAGQTTYEQYF.

This rearrangement joins TRBV29-1 to TRBJ2-7; perhaps TRBD2 as D (6 bases). CDR1 SQVTM and CDR2 ANQGSEA come from the germline V gene. The CDR3 loop spans 13 amino acids. Trimming cost V 5 bases and J 0 bases, with 11 bases left between them. The CDR3 nucleotides read TGCAGCGTTCTTCCCGGGGGCTCCTACGAGCAGTACTTC. Translating it yields CSVLPGGSYEQYF.

The gene calls are TRBV5-4 and TRBJ2-7; TRBD2 matches 7 bases. V lost 3 bases, J lost 3 bases, and 12 bases stayed unmatched. The CDR3 has 16 amino acids. The V gene's germline CDR1 is SGHNT and CDR2 YYREEE (reference sequence). The chain's CDR3 is CASSSRSRGTIYEQYF. For the CDR3, the DNA is TGTGCCAGCAGCTCTCGGAGTCGGGGGACTATCTACGAGCAGTACTTC.

This chain uses TRBV6-4 with TRBJ1-2; tentatively, D is TRBD1 (6 bases). The CDR3 consists of 16 residues. Trimming cost V 6 bases and J 4 bases, with 21 bases left between them. Germline assignment: CDR1 MRHNA and CDR2 SNTAGT. CDR3 bases: TGTGCCAGCAGCCCAAACAGGGAGCTCCAGTTCTATGGCTACACCTTC. It translates to CASSPNRELQFYGYTF.